The sequence of this TCR beta chain was determined in a study of blood T cells in healthy people across ages. A J-beta primer mix and a sample-barcoded 5' primer were used in a second PCR of roughly 6 to 11 cycles. TCRdb independently ran MiXCR on the 5' RACE reads; one entry per CDR3 protein. This table has fewer than 1,200,000 distinct CDR3 sequences, approximately 25% appearing once. These data are also associated with another study on T cells of mothers and their children.

The sample taken for sequencing was blood. This clonotype originated in a girl aged 2-15 years in good health.

The CDR3 coding sequence is TGTGCCAGCAGTTACTCGAAAGTCGGGGTGGGGAGGAACATTCAGTACTTC. Translating it yields CASSYSKVGVGRNIQYF. The chain uses TRBV6-5 and TRBJ2-4, with a weak D call TRBD2 (6 bases). Trimming stripped 0 bases from V and 7 bases from J, with 19 bases between. This CDR3 spans 17 amino acids. From germline, CDR1 is MNHEY and CDR2 SVGAGI.